Each of the 14 T cell receptor beta chains below was sequenced from the same sample in a study of tumor-infiltrating lymphocytes in primary liver carcinoma (dated by TCRdb to the late 2010s). Sequencing relied on an Illumina HiSeq 2500. Starting from about 550 ng total RNA, TCRbeta-specific cDNA was produced by reverse transcription with a constant-region primer and ProtoScript II reverse transcriptase. Three nested multiplex PCR rounds, following a slightly modified ARM-PCR procedure, were used to build the TCRbeta libraries. Each of the first two PCR rounds ran for 9 to 10 cycles using multiplex TRBV1-TRBV30 forward primers together with a Cbeta reverse primer. TCRdb cleaned the public reads at Q25 with fastp, built clones with MiXCR and kept in-frame beta chains. CDR3 protein sequences are deduplicated, and each keeps its most common genes and DNA. Within this sample are 310,000 or so distinct CDR3 sequences, with roughly 60% of them counted one time only. Over 15% of the sample lies in the top ten.

Blood RNA was extracted from unsorted whole blood with TRIzol reagent; germline DNA came from the DNeasy Blood & Tissue kit. Sequenced sample: peripheral blood. These receptors came from a woman in her thirties with primary liver carcinoma and hepatitis B virus infection.

V and J are TRBV6-5 and TRBJ2-7; D assignment may be TRBD1 or TRBD2 (5 bases each). There are 14 residues in the CDR3. V was trimmed by 2 bases and J by 5 bases, leaving 13 bases between them. Germline assignment: CDR1 MNHEY and CDR2 SVGAGI. The CDR3 DNA reads as TGTGCCAGCAGTTACACGCACCGGGACCACGAGCAGTACTTC. It is translated as CASSYTHRDHEQYF.

The chain links TRBV11-2 to TRBJ2-7; D is tentatively TRBD1 or TRBD2 (6 bases each). This CDR3 region has 12 residues. V lost 8 bases to trimming and J lost 13 bases, with 21 bases between them. Germline V gene data show CDR1 as SGHAT and CDR2 as FQNNGV. CDR3 DNA: TGTGCCAGCCGGGGGCCGGGTAACGAGCGATACTTC. This translates into CASRGPGNERYF.

The chain is built from TRBV21-1 and TRBJ2-5; the table assigns TRBD1, which was not confirmed against the DNA. TRBV21-1 is described as a pseudogene. The length of the CDR3 is 13 residues. The CDR3 region has the DNA TGTGCCAGCGGGCGACAGAGAGAAGAGACCCAGTACTTC. This translates into CASGRQREETQYF.

This clonotype was recorded at least ten times. The chain's CDR3 is CASSLTSGRAGANVLTF. CDR3 DNA: TGTGCCAGCAGTTTGACTAGCGGGAGGGCTGGGGCCAACGTCCTGACTTTC. The chain joins TRBV12-3 or TRBV12-4 to TRBJ2-6, with 14 bases aligning to TRBD2. The CDR3 contains 17 residues. J was trimmed by 2 bases and V by 3 bases; bases with no gene match: 0.

On this clonotype: At one of its ends the junction is not consistent with the germline gene, which may arise from a read error. CDR3 in amino acids: CANSYRGTGGNSPLHF. CDR3 bases: TGTGCCAACAGTTACCGGGGAACCGGGGGGAATTCACCCCTCCACTTT. The J gene is TRBJ1-6, the V gene TRBV6-6; maybe TRBD1 (5 bases). The germline gives CDR1 MNHNY, CDR2 SVGAGI (reference sequence). CDR3 length: 16 residues.

This clonotype was counted ten times or more. The CDR3 spells CASSFNRATEAFF. For the CDR3, the DNA is TGTGCCAGCAGTTTCAACAGGGCTACTGAAGCTTTCTTT. The rearrangement links TRBV11-1 to TRBJ1-1, with a possible D match to TRBD1 (6 bases). The CDR3 spans 13 residues. The germline CDR1 and CDR2 sequences are SGHAT and FQDESV (reference sequence). V was cut by 6 bases and J by 5 bases, with 13 bases left in between. The complete variable domain, with remaining parts taken from reference TRBV11-1 and TRBJ1-1, reads EAEVAQSPRYKITEKSQAVAFWCDPISGHATLYWYRQILGQGPELLVQFQDESVVDDSQLPKDRFSAERLKGVDSTLKIQPAELGDSAMYLCASSFNRATEAFFGQGTRLTVV.

This sequence joins TRBV6-1 and TRBJ2-5, with TRBD2 as a possible D gene (6 bases). The CDR3 extends over 14 amino acids. CDR1 and CDR2 (germline): MNHNS, SASEGT. The V and J ends lost 4 bases and 4 bases respectively, with 13 bases between them. The CDR3 is CASSVGGAGETQYF. The CDR3 region has the DNA TGTGCCAGCAGTGTAGGAGGGGCAGGAGAGACCCAGTACTTC.

A note on this clonotype: A read error is likely here: a far larger clone is one base away. V and J are TRBV5-4 and TRBJ2-1, with D perhaps TRBD2 (7 bases). The CDR3 loop spans 14 amino acids. Germline lookup yields CDR1 SGHNT and CDR2 YYREEE (reference sequence). V lost 2 bases and J lost 5, with 11 bases in between. CDR3 DNA sequence: TGTGCCAGCAGCTTAGGGGGGGAGAACAATGAGCAGTTCTTC. Translated: CASSLGGENNEQFF.

The chain has TRBV24-1 and TRBJ2-5; D gene uncertain. This CDR3 comprises 14 residues. Germline loops: CDR1 KGHDR, CDR2 SFDVKD. The V end lost 7 bases, the J end lost 1 base, and 12 bases lay between the germline ends. The CDR3 reads CATSRPGTQETQYF. The CDR3 coding sequence is TGTGCCACCAGCCGGCCGGGTACCCAAGAGACCCAGTACTTC.

As to this clonotype: A much larger clone lies one base from this, so it may be a read error. The rearrangement joins TRBV10-3 to TRBJ2-7; 10 nucleotides line up with TRBD2. The length of the CDR3 is 12 residues. Germline lookup yields CDR1 ENHRY and CDR2 SYGVKD. CDR3 DNA: TGTGCCTCTAGCGGGAGCTCCTACGAGCACTACTTC. Translating gives CASSGSSYEHYF.

A remark on this clonotype: At one of its ends the junction is not consistent with the germline gene, which may arise from a read error. The V gene is TRBV6-5, the J gene TRBJ2-1; 7 nucleotides agree with TRBD2. The CDR3 has 14 residues. Germline V lookup: CDR1 MNHEY, CDR2 SVGAGI. Here the CDR3 reads CAGSYSDSGRVEFF. The DNA of the CDR3 is TGTGCCGGCAGTTACTCGGATAGTGGGAGGGTTGAATTCTTC.

This clonotype was seen more than once but under ten times. Since a much larger clone is just one base distant, this may be a read error. This chain connects TRBV11-2 to TRBJ2-5; TRBD2 matches 12 bases. With V trimmed by 1 base and J by 14 bases, 8 bases remained unmatched. This CDR3 comprises 14 residues. Germline CDR1 is SGHAT and CDR2 is FQNNGV. The CDR3: CASSLVRLAGETYF. DNA for the CDR3: TGTGCCAGCAGCTTAGTGCGACTAGCGGGAGAAACCTACTTC. Full variable domain (rest looked up from reference TRBV11-2 and TRBJ2-5): EAGVAQSPRYKIIEKRQSVAFWCNPISGHATLYWYQQILGQGPKLLIQFQNNGVVDDSQLPKDRFSAERLKGVDSTLKIQPAKLEDSAVYLCASSLVRLAGETYFGPGTRLLVL.

The gene calls are TRBV7-9 and TRBJ2-1, with 9 nucleotides matching TRBD2. The CDR3 is 12 residues long. With V trimmed by 3 bases and J by 10 bases, 1 base remained unmatched. Germline CDR1 SEHNR, CDR2 FQNEAQ (reference sequence). CDR3 in amino acids: CASSFGLAEQFF. DNA of the CDR3: TGTGCCAGCAGCTTCGGACTAGCGGAGCAGTTCTTC.

J is TRBJ1-5 and V is TRBV6-6; D ambiguous. Germline values: CDR1 MNHNY, CDR2 SVGAGI (reference sequence). This CDR3 is 14 amino acids long. V was clipped by 2 bases and J by 3 bases, with 8 bases between them. The DNA of the CDR3 is TGTGCCAGCAGTTACGGGGTTACCAATCAGCCCCAGCATTTT. Encoded protein: CASSYGVTNQPQHF.